The table lists the clone carrying this TCR beta chain with a count of one. Participants were aged about 18 to 100 years, lived in around 22 US areas, and enrolled virtually. The protocol was immunoSEQ multiplex PCR, while the TCRdb copy is restricted to in-frame clones and leaves out a portion. The sample records 140,000 to 150,000 clones, around 87% being singletons. The data derive from a study of blood T cell repertoires in COVID-19. Study background: Sites in the United States, Italy and Spain provided acute and convalescent COVID-19 samples. Sample material is recorded as cDNA or gDNA derived from T cells, B-cell-depleted T cells, or PBMCs.

This CDR3 is 15 amino acids long. Per the germline V gene, CDR1 is DFQATT and CDR2 is SNEGSKA (reference sequence). The V and J ends lost 3 bases and 0 bases respectively, with 12 bases between them. This chain uses TRBV20-1 with TRBJ2-1; TRBD2 might be the D (6 bases). Sequenced sample: PBMCs or T cells enriched from blood (not recorded which). The origin of this receptor is a woman in her thirties with acute COVID-19. The DNA of the CDR3 is TGCAGTGCTAGTCGGGCCGGGAGCTCCTACAATGAGCAGTTCTTC. This translates into CSASRAGSSYNEQFF.